This TCR beta chain is from a study of tumor-infiltrating lymphocytes in primary liver carcinoma. Looking at the study overall: The patient group consisted of men and women aged 30 to 69 years. The study reported T1-T3 N0M0 tumors spanning 4.2 to 10 cm.

For this clonotype: At one end the junction does not follow the germline gene, possibly because of a read error.

The researchers produced TCR beta cDNA from around 0.5 ug total RNA with a constant-region primer. Slightly modified ARM-PCR served as the procedure for the TCR beta libraries. These libraries came from three rounds of nested multiplex PCR. Researchers ran the first two PCR rounds for approximately 10 cycles each with TRBV1-TRBV30 forward primers and a C-beta reverse primer. In TCRdb, the multiplex PCR reads were re-called with MiXCR into one record per CDR3 protein. The sample includes approximately 92,000 distinct CDR3 sequences, 69% seen only once; the top ten take more than 8%. Co-extraction of RNA and DNA was performed on about 18-30 mg of unsorted bulk tissue. Through surgical resection, the patients' primary liver carcinoma was treated. Whichever tumor sample was examined, it had over 90% viable tumor cells. Germline V gene sequence: CDR1 SGHAT, CDR2 FQNNGV. This CDR3 spans 13 amino acids.

The source material was liver tumor tissue from sampling region 5. Described subset: tumor region T5, tumor centre. This sequence joins TRBV11-2 and TRBJ2-7; maybe TRBD2 (6 bases). The sequence derives from a woman in her sixties or seventies with primary liver carcinoma and hepatitis B virus infection. CDR3 bases: TGTGCAAGCAGCTCAACTAACGGGAGCGAGCAGTACTTC. This sequence encodes CASSSTNGSEQYF.